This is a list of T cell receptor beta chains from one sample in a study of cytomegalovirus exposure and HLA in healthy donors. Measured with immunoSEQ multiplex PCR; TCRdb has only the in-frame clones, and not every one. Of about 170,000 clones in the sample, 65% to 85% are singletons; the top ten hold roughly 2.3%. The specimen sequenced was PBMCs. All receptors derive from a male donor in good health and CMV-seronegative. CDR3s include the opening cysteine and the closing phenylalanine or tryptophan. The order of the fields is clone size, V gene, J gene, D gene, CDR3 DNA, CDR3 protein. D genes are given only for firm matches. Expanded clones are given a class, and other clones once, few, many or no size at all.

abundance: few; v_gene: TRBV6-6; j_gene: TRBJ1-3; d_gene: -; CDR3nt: TGTGCCAGCAGTTACTCCGGGGGGCGATCTGGAAACACCATATATTTT; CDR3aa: CASSYSGGRSGNTIYF
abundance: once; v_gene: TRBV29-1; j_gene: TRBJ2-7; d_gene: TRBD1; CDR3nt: TGCAGCGTTGACGGACAGGGGAAATACGAGCAGTACTTC; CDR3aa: CSVDGQGKYEQYF
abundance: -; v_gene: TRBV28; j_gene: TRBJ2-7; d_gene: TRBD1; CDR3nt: TGTGCCAGCAGTCCCCCTTTACCGGGACAGGCCTACGAGCAGTACTTC; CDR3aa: CASSPPLPGQAYEQYF
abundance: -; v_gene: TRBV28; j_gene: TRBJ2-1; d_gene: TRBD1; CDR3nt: TGTGCCAGCAGTTTGACAGGGGGAGGGCTCGGTGAGCAGTTCTTC; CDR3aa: CASSLTGGGLGEQFF
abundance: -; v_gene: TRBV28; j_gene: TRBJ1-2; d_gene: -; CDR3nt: TGTGCCAGCAGCCTGACATTGAGGACGAGGGCCCGGCCTGGCTACACCTTC; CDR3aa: CASSLTLRTRARPGYTF
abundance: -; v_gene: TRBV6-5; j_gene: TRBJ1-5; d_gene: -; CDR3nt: TGTGCCAGCAGCCCCACAGGGCTTAATCAGCCCCAGCATTTT; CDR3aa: CASSPTGLNQPQHF
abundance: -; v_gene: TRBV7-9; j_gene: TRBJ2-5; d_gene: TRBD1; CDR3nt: TGTGCCAGCAGCTTAGTGACAGGGTTCGGTCAAGAGACCCAGTACTTC; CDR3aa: CASSLVTGFGQETQYF
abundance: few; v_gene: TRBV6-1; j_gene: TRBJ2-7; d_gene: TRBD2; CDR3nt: TGTGCCAGCAGCGATGCAGCCCTAGCGGGAGACGAGCAGTACTTC; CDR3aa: CASSDAALAGDEQYF
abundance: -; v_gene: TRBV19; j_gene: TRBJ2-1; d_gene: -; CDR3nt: TGTGCCAGTAGTATAGATCCCCCTTGGGAGAATGAGCAGTTCTTC; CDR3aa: CASSIDPPWENEQFF
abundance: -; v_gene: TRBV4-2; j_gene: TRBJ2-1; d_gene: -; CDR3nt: TGTGCCAGCACCTATACTGGCGGGACCTACAATGAGCAGTTCTTC; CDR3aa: CASTYTGGTYNEQFF
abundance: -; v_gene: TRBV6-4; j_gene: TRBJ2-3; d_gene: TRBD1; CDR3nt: TGTGCCAGCAGTGTTGACAGGGGATCCGATACGCAGTATTTT; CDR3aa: CASSVDRGSDTQYF
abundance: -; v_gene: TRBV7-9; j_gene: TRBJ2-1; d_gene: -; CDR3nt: TGTGCCAGCAGCGGCAGAAACAATGAGCAGTTCTTC; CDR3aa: CASSGRNNEQFF
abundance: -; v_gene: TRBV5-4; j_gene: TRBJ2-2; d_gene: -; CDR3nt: TGTGCCAGCAGCCCTCTTCCCGGGGAGCTGTTTTTT; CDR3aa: CASSPLPGELFF
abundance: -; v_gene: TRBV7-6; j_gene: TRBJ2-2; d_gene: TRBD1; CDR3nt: TGTGCCAGCAGCCCCACGGGACAGGGGGGCACCGGGGAGCTGTTTTTT; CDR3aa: CASSPTGQGGTGELFF
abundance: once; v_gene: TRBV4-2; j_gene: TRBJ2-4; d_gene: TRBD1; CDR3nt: TGTGCCAGCAGCCCCAGACAGGGTTGGCACATTCAGTACTTC; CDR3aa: CASSPRQGWHIQYF
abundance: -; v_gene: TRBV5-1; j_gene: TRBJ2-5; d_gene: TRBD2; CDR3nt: TGCGCCAGCAGCTTGGGCCTAGCGGGGCTCCAAGAGACCCAGTACTTC; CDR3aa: CASSLGLAGLQETQYF
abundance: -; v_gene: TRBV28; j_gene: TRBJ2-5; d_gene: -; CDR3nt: TGTGCCAGCAAGGACAGGACCGGGACTCAAGAGACCCAGTACTTC; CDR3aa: CASKDRTGTQETQYF
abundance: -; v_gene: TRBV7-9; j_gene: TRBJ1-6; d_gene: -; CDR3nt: TGTGCCAGCAGCTTAGCGCGGAGCAATTCACCCCTCCACTTT; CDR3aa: CASSLARSNSPLHF
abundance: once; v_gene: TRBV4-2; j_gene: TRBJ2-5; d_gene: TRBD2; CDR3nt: TGTGCCAGCAGCCCAAGATCGGGGGGGTACCAAGAGACCCAGTACTTC; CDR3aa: CASSPRSGGYQETQYF
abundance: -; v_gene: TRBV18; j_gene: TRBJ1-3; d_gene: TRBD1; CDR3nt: TGTGCCAGCTCACCCTTGACAGGGGTCGGAAACACCATATATTTT; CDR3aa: CASSPLTGVGNTIYF
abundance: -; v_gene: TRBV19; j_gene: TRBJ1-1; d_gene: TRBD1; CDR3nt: TGTGCCAGTAGTATAAGGGGGCCAAGCACTGAAGCTTTCTTT; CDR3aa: CASSIRGPSTEAFF
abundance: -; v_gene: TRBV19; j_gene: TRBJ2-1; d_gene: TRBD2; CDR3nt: TGTGCCAGTAGCGTAGCGGGAGGGTCCTACAATGAGCAGTTCTTC; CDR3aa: CASSVAGGSYNEQFF
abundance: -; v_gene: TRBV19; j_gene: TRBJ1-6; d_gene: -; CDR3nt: TGTGCCAGTAGTATCGGGGGGGCCCATAATTCACCCCTCCACTTT; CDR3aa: CASSIGGAHNSPLHF
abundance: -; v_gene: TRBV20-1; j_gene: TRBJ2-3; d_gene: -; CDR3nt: TGCAGTGAGGCAGGCCGGAATACGCAGTATTTT; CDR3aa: CSEAGRNTQYF
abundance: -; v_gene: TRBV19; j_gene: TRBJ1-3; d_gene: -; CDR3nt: TGTGCCAGTAGTATAGATCTCGGGGTTACTGGAAACACCATATATTTT; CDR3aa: CASSIDLGVTGNTIYF
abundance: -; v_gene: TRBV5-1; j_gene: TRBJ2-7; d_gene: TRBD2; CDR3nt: TGCGCCAGCAGCGCGGGACTAGCGGGAGGGCCCTACGAGCAGTACTTC; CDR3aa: CASSAGLAGGPYEQYF
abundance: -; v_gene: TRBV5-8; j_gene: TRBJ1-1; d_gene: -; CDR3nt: TGTGCCAGCAGCTTGGCCCCCGAAAGAGAGACTGAAGCTTTCTTT; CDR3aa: CASSLAPERETEAFF
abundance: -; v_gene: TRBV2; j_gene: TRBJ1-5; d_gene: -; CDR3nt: TGTGCCAGCAGTCTACGAGGGACACCTTATAGCAATCAGCCCCAGCATTTT; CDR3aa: CASSLRGTPYSNQPQHF
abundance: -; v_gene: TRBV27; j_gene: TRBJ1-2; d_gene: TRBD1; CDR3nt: TGTGCCAGCAGTTTATCGATCAACAGGGGGCTCAATGGCTACACCTTC; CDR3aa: CASSLSINRGLNGYTF
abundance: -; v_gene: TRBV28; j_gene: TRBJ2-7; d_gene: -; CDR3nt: TGTGCCAGCAGTTTCATTAGCTACGAGCAGTACTTC; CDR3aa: CASSFISYEQYF
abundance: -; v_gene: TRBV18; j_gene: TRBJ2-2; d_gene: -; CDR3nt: TGTGCCAGCTCACCGGCACAGGTGGCGAACACCGGGGAGCTGTTTTTT; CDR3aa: CASSPAQVANTGELFF
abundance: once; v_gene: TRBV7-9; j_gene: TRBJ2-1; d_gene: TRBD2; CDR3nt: TGTGCCAGCAGCTTAGCGAGTGGGACTAGATGGTCCTACAATGAGCAGTTCTTC; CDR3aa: CASSLASGTRWSYNEQFF
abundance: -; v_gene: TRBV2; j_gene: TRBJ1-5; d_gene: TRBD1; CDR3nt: TGTGCCAGCGGGTGGGGACAGGGGGCTTCAGAGGGCAATCAGCCCCAGCATTTT; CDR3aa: CASGWGQGASEGNQPQHF
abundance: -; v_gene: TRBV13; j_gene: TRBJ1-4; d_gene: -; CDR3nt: TGTGCCAGCAGCCCAACATCCGTAGGAGGAATGAAAAAACTGTTTTTT; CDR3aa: CASSPTSVGGMKKLFF
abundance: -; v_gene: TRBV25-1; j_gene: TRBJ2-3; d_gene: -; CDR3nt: TGTGCCAGCAGTGCCAGATTGTACACAGATACGCAGTATTTT; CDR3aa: CASSARLYTDTQYF
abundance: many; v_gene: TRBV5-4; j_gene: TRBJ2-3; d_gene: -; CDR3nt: TGTGCCAGCAGCTTGGTCCCGGGACTTCACACAGATACGCAGTATTTT; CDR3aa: CASSLVPGLHTDTQYF
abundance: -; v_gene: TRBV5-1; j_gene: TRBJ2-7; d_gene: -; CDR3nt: TGCGCCAGCAGCTTGGCCGGTGTGGAGGTCGCCTACGAGCAGTACTTC; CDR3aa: CASSLAGVEVAYEQYF
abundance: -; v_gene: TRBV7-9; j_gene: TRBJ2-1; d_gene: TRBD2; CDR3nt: TGTGCCAGCAGCTTAGTAGGGACTAGCGGGCCCGATGAGCAGTTCTTC; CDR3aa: CASSLVGTSGPDEQFF
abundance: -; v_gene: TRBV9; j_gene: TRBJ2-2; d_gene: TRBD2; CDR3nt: TGTGCCAGCAGCGTAGTCGCTAGCGGGAGTAGTTACACCGGGGAGCTGTTTTTT; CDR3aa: CASSVVASGSSYTGELFF
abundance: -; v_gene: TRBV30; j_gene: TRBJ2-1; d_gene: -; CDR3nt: TGTGCCTGGGGGGCTTGGGAGCAGTTCTTC; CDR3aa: CAWGAWEQFF